Listed here is a single TCR beta chain. This entry is derived from a study of blood T cell repertoires in COVID-19. Authors' data handling: Reference gene primer amplification yielded estimated nucleated cell counts. Clones were read by immunoSEQ multiplex PCR, and TCRdb kept only the in-frame ones, dropping some. For V, J and clone size, that table is used; D and trimming come from the DNA. The sample shows 250,000 or so clones, about nine tenths of them seen only once. The CDR3 has 13 residues. Trimming removed 12 bases at V and 2 bases at J, with 15 bases between. CDR1 and CDR2 from the germline V gene are KGHDR and SFDVKD. Ages ranged from about 18 to 89 years, with residence in about 23 US areas. Cohort allocation depended upon clinical history that participants reported.

The chain carries TRBV24-1 and TRBJ1-2; D gene ambiguous. This clonotype was obtained from a woman aged 40 to 55 with acute COVID-19. The sequenced sample consisted of PBMCs or T cells enriched from blood (not recorded which). CDR3 nucleotide sequence: TGTGCCGCTTCGTCCCACAGCAACTATGGCTACACCTTC. Translation gives CAASSHSNYGYTF.